The entry below gives a single TCR beta chain sequence along with its context. CDR1 MNHEY and CDR2 SVGEGT come from the germline V gene. The V segment lost 5 bases and the J segment 1 base; nucleotides outside the gene matches: 3. The CDR3 runs 14 residues. Patients from Seattle were sampled longitudinally, starting during active infection. In the authors' workflow: From reference gene primer amplification, estimates of nucleated cell counts were derived. Here immunoSEQ multiplex PCR was the method, and the copy in TCRdb shows in-frame clones only, minus some. The D gene and trimming were derived from the DNA, and the V and J assignments and clone size from that table. The table shows 250,000 to 400,000 clones, with around 89% occurring only once. The sample belongs to a study of blood T cell repertoires in COVID-19. Study-wide context: PBMCs, B-cell-depleted T cells, or T cells provided the cDNA or gDNA that made up the material.

The TCR originated in a woman aged 25-40 years with COVID-19, enrolled during active disease. Input material: peripheral blood. V is TRBV6-2 or TRBV6-3 and J is TRBJ2-7; 9 bases match TRBD1. CDR3 protein: CASSTTGGSYEQYF. The CDR3 region has the DNA TGTGCCAGCAGTACGACAGGGGGTTCCTACGAGCAGTACTTC.